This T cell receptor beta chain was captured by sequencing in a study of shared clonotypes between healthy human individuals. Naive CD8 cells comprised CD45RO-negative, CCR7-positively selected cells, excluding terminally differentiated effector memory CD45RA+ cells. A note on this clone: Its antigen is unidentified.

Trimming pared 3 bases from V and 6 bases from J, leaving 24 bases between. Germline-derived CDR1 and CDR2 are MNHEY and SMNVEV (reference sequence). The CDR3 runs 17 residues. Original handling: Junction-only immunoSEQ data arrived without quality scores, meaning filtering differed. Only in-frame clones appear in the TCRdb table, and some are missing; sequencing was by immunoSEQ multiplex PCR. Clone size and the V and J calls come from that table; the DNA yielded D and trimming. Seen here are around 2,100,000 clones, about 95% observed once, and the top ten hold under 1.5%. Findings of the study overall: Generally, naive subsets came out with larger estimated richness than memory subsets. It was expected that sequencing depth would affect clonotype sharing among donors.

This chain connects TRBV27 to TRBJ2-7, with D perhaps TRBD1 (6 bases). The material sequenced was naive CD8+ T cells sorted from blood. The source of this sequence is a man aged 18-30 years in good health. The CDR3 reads CASSLSSGHLNPFEQYF. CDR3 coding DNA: TGTGCCAGCAGTTTGTCTTCGGGACACCTAAACCCCTTCGAGCAGTACTTC.